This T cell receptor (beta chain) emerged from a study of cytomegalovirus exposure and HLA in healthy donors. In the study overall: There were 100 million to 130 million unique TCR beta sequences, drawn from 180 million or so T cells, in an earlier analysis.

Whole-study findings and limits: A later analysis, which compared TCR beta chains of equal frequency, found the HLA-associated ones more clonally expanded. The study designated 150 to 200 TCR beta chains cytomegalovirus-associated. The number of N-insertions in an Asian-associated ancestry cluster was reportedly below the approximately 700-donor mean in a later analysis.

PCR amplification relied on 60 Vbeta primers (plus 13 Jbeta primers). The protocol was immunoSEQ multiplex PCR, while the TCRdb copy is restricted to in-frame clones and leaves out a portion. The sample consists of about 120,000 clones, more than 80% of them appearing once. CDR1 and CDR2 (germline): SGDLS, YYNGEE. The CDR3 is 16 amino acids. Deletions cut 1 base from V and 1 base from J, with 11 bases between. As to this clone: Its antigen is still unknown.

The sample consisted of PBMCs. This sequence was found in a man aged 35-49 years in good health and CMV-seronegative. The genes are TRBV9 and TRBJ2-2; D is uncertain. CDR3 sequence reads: CASSVPGPGNTGELFF. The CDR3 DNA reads TGTGCCAGCAGCGTACCAGGTCCCGGGAACACCGGGGAGCTGTTTTTT. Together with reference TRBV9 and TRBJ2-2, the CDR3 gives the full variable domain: DSGVTQTPKHLITATGQRVTLRCSPRSGDLSVYWYQQSLDQGLQFLIQYYNGEERAKGNILERFSAQQFPDLHSELNLSSLELGDSALYFCASSVPGPGNTGELFFGEGSRLTVL.